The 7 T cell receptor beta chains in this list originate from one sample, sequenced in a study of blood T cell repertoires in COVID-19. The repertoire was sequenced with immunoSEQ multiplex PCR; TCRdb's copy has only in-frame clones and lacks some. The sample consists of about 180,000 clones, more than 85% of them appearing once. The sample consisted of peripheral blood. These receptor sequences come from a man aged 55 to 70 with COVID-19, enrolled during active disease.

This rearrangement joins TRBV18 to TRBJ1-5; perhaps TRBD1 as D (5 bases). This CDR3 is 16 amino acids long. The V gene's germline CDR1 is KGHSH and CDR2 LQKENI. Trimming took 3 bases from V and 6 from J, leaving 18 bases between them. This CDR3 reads CASSPGQGSFGQPQHF. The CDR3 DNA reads TGTGCCAGCTCACCCGGCCAGGGCAGTTTCGGTCAGCCCCAGCATTTT.

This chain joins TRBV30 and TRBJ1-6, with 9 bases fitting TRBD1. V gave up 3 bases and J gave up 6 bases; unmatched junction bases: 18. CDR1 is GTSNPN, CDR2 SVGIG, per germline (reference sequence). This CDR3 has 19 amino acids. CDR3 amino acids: CAWRTGGRWEVTTNSPLHF. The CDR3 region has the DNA TGTGCCTGGAGGACAGGGGGAAGATGGGAGGTTACAACTAATTCACCCCTCCACTTT.

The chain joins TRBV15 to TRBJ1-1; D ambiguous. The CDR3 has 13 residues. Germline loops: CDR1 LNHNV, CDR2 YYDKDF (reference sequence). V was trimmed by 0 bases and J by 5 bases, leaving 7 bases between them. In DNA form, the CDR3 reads TGTGCCACCAGCAGAGATGTGGCAACTGAAGCTTTCTTT. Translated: CATSRDVATEAFF. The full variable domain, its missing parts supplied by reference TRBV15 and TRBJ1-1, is DAMVIQNPRYQVTQFGKPVTLSCSQTLNHNVMYWYQQKSSQAPKLLFHYYDKDFNNEADTPDNFQSRRPNTSFCFLDIRSPGLGDTAMYLCATSRDVATEAFFGQGTRLTVV.

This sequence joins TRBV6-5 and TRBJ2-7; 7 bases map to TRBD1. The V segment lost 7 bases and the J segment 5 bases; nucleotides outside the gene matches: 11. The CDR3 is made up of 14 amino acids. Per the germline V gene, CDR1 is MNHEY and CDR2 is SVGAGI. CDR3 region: CASTGQARLDEQYF. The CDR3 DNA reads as TGTGCCAGCACCGGACAGGCGAGGCTAGACGAGCAGTACTTC.

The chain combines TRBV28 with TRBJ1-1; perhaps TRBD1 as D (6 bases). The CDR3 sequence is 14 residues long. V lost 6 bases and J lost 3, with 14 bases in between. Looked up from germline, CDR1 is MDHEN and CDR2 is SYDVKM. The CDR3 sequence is CASRKQGPYTEAFF. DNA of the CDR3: TGTGCCAGCAGGAAACAGGGCCCCTACACTGAAGCTTTCTTT.

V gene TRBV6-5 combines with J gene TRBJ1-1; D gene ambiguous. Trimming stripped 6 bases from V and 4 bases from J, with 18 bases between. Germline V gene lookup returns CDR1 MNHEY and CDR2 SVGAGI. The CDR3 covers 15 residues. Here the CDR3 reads CASSRGDTQGTEAFF. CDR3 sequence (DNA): TGTGCCAGCAGCCGGGGAGACACTCAAGGCACTGAAGCTTTCTTT.

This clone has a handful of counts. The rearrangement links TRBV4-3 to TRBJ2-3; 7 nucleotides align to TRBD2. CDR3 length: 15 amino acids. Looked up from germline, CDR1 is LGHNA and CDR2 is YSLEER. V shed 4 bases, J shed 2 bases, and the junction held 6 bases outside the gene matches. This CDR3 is CASSRERGDTDTQYF. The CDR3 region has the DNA TGCGCCAGCAGCCGAGAGCGGGGAGACACAGATACGCAGTATTTT.